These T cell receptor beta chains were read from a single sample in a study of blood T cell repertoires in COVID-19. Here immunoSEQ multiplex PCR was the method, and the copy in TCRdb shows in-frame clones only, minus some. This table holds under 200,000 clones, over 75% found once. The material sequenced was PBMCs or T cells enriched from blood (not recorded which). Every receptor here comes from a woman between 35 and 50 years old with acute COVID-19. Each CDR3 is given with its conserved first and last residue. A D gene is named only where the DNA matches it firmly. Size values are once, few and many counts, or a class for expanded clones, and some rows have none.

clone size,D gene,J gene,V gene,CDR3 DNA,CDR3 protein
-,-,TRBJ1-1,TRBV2,TGTGCCAGCAGTCCAGGGGTCAACACTGAAGCTTTCTTT,CASSPGVNTEAFF
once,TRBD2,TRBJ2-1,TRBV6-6,TGTGCCAGCAGAAAGCGGGATGTGGACAATGAGCAGTTCTTC,CASRKRDVDNEQFF
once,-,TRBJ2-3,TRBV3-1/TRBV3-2,TGTGCCAGCAGCCTGGGGGGTACAGATACGCAGTATTTT,CASSLGGTDTQYF
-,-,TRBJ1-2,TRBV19,TGTGCCAGTAGTCTCAGCGCTAACTATGGCTACACCTTC,CASSLSANYGYTF
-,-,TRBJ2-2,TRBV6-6,TGTGCCAGCAGTTACTTTGGCACACCGGGGGAGCTGTTTTTT,CASSYFGTPGELFF
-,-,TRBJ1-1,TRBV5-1,TGCGCCAGCAGCCGTAGAACGTCGCGAGGGATCTGGGGAGCTTTCTTT,CASSRRTSRGIWGAFF
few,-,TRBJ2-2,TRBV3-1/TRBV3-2,TGTGCCAGCAGCCCGGGGGGCGGGATACTAACCGGGGAGCTGTTTTTT,CASSPGGGILTGELFF
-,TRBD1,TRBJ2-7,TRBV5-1,TGCGCCAGCAGCTTAAGTACAGGGGACAACGAGCAGTACTTC,CASSLSTGDNEQYF
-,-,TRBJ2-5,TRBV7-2,TGTGCCAGCAGCGGCGGGACCCCCCGGGAGACCCAGTACTTC,CASSGGTPRETQYF
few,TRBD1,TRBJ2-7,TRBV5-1,TGCGCCAGCAGCTTCGACAGGGCCTACGAGCAGTACTTC,CASSFDRAYEQYF
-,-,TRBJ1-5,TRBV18,TGTGCCAGCTCAGAGGCAGAGGATCAGCCCCAGCATTTT,CASSEAEDQPQHF
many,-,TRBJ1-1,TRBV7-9,TGTGCCAGCAGCTTGACGGGGGAAACCACTGAAGCTTTCTTT,CASSLTGETTEAFF
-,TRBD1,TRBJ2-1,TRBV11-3,TGTGCCAGCAGCCCTCCGGGACAGAGCTACAATGAGCAGTTCTTC,CASSPPGQSYNEQFF
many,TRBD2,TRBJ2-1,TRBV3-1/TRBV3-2,TGTGCCAGCAGCTCGAAAAGGGCTAGCGGGACAACCTACAATGAGCAGTTCTTC,CASSSKRASGTTYNEQFF
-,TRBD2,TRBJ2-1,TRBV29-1,TGCAGCGTTGAAGGGGGCCGACTAGCGGGGAAGATTGAGCAGTTCTTC,CSVEGGRLAGKIEQFF
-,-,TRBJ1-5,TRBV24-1,TGTGCCACCAGTGATACGGGAGGGAATCAGCCCCAGCATTTT,CATSDTGGNQPQHF
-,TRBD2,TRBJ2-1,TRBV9,TGTGCCAGCAGCGTAGGGGGACTAGCGGGTGGCAATGAGCAGTTCTTC,CASSVGGLAGGNEQFF
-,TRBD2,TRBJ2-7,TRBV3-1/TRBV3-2,TGTGCCAGCAGCCAGTCAGGGACTAGCTACGAGCAGTACTTC,CASSQSGTSYEQYF
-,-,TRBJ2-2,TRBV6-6,TGTGCCAGCAGTTACTCGATTCGGAGGAACACCGGGGAGCTGTTTTTT,CASSYSIRRNTGELFF
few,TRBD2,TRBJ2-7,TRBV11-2,TGTGCCAGCAGCTTAGAGGCAAGGACTAGCGGGGGTGTAATGGAGCAGTACTTC,CASSLEARTSGGVMEQYF
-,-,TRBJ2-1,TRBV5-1,TGCGCCAGCACCCCCATCGGCGGAGAGGAGCAGTTCTTC,CASTPIGGEEQFF
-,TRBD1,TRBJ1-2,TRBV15,TGTGCCACCAGCAGAGTACAGGGGCTCGGCGGCTACACCTTC,CATSRVQGLGGYTF
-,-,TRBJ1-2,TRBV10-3,TGTGCCATCAGTGAGTCCCGGGAGTGGAACTATGGCTACACCTTC,CAISESREWNYGYTF
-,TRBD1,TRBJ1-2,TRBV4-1,TGCGCCAGCAGCCAAGGAGGGACAGGGGGCTATGGCTACACCTTC,CASSQGGTGGYGYTF
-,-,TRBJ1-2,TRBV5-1,TGCGCCAGCAGCTTTGACTGGACAGAGAACTATGGCTACACCTTC,CASSFDWTENYGYTF
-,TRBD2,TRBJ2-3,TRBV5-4,TGTGCCAGCAGCACGGCCCTACTAGCGGGGGCCACAGATACGCAGTATTTT,CASSTALLAGATDTQYF
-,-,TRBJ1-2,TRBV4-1,TGCGCCAGCAGCCAAGAGGCGACAGAACCCTGGGGCTACACCTTC,CASSQEATEPWGYTF
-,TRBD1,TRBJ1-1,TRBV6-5,TGTGCCAGCAGTCGCGGACAGGCTGAAGCTTTCTTT,CASSRGQAEAFF
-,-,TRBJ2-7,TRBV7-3,TGTGCCAGCAGCTTAGGGGGGAAAAGCTCCTACGAGCAGTACTTC,CASSLGGKSSYEQYF
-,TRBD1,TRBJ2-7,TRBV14,TGTGCCAGCAGCCAAGGTTGGACAGGGGATGGCTACGAGCAGTACTTC,CASSQGWTGDGYEQYF
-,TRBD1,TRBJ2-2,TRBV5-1,TGCGCCAGCAGTTTGGGACAGGGGGCAACCGGGGAGCTGTTTTTT,CASSLGQGATGELFF
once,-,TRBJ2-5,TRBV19,TGTGCCAGTAGTCAGGGTGATTTAACCCAGTACTTC,CASSQGDLTQYF
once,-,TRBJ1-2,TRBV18,TGTGCCAGCTCAATGGTCGCGGGTGCTCAGGGCTACACCTTC,CASSMVAGAQGYTF
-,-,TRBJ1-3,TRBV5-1,TGCGCCAGCAGCCTACAGGGAGCTGGAAACACCATATATTTT,CASSLQGAGNTIYF